These 10 T cell receptor beta chains were all obtained from the same sample, sequenced in a study of blood T cells in healthy people across ages. The second PCR ran about 6 to 12 cycles with a sample-barcoded 5' primer and J-beta primers. TCRdb analysed the 5' RACE reads with MiXCR anew, one entry per CDR3 protein. This repertoire shows under 850,000 distinct CDR3 sequences, around 36% found once; its top ten account for over 10%. The sequencing input was blood. The receptors derive from a man in his late teens or twenties in good health.

This clonotype was detected a few times. The V gene is TRBV9, the J gene TRBJ1-2, with 12 bases identical to TRBD1. This CDR3 contains 14 residues. The V segment lost 2 bases and the J segment 6 bases; nucleotides outside the gene matches: 2. CDR1 SGDLS and CDR2 YYNGEE come from the germline V gene. This CDR3 is CASSVRDRGHGYTF. The CDR3 DNA sequence: TGTGCCAGCAGCGTTAGGGACAGGGGGCATGGCTACACCTTC.

This clonotype was seen more than once but under ten times. This chain connects TRBV6-6 to TRBJ1-1; D is unclear. V was pared by 0 bases and J by 1 base, with 3 bases between. Germline V lookup: CDR1 MNHNY, CDR2 SVGAGI (reference sequence). The CDR3 runs 13 residues. Written as DNA, the CDR3 is TGTGCCAGCAGTTACTCGGCGAACACTGAAGCTTTCTTT. Encoded protein: CASSYSANTEAFF.

V is TRBV7-2 and J is TRBJ2-3; 8 nucleotides agree with TRBD2. This CDR3 is 18 amino acids long. The germline CDR1 and CDR2 sequences are SGHTA and FQGNSA. Unmatched junction bases numbered 11, after V lost 1 base and J lost 2 bases. The CDR3 reads CASSLVGVAGQNTDTQYF. For the CDR3, the DNA is TGTGCCAGCAGCTTAGTAGGGGTAGCGGGGCAGAACACAGATACGCAGTATTTT.

This chain joins TRBV6-5 and TRBJ2-7; D assignment may be TRBD1 or TRBD2 (5 bases each). The J call may be in error: the DNA end matches TRBJ2-5 better. Looked up from germline, CDR1 is MNHEY and CDR2 is SVGAGI. The CDR3 is 15 residues long. The CDR3 reads CASSYRGADPETQYF. CDR3 DNA: TGTGCCAGCAGTTACCGGGGCGCCGACCCGGAGACCCAGTACTTC.

In this sample, this clonotype turned up a few times. The rearrangement links TRBV20-1 to TRBJ1-4, with a possible D match to TRBD1 (6 bases). This CDR3 spans 14 amino acids. Trimming took 5 bases from V and 0 from J, leaving 10 bases between them. Germline V gives CDR1 DFQATT, CDR2 SNEGSKA (reference sequence). The CDR3, as DNA: TGCAGTGCTTTACAGGGATCAACTAATGAAAAACTGTTTTTT. Translating it yields CSALQGSTNEKLFF.

This chain uses TRBV6-4 with TRBJ2-1; 8 bases agree with TRBD2. Trimming took 6 bases from V and 6 from J; bases not matched to a gene: 10. Germline CDR1 is MRHNA and CDR2 is SNTAGT. The CDR3 runs to 15 residues. DNA for the CDR3: TGTGCCAGCAGCCCCTTAACTAGCGGAATCAATGAGCAGTTCTTC. As protein: CASSPLTSGINEQFF.

The V call is TRBV4-3, the J call TRBJ2-2; 12 nucleotides align to TRBD2. The CDR3 has 17 amino acids. Germline V CDR1 and CDR2: LGHNA, YSLEER. Trimming at V came to 1 base and at J to 4 bases, leaving 4 bases not matched to a gene. The CDR3, as DNA: TGCGCCAGCAGCCAAGCGACTAGCGGGGGCAGCACCGGGGAGCTGTTTTTT. Translation gives CASSQATSGGSTGELFF.

This clonotype was detected ten times or more. The chain combines TRBV4-3 with TRBJ2-2; TRBD1 is a possible D gene (5 bases). CDR3 length equals 15 residues. Germline V gene data show CDR1 as LGHNA and CDR2 as YSLEER. Deletions cut 0 bases from V and 8 bases from J, with 13 bases between. The CDR3 nucleotides read TGCGCCAGCAGCCAAGATCTAAGTTCAGGGGGGGAGCTGTTTTTT. This gives the protein CASSQDLSSGGELFF.

The CDR3 spells CASSPWRLASGSGANVLTF. Here the CDR3 DNA reads TGTGCCAGCAGCCCTTGGAGGCTAGCGAGCGGCTCTGGGGCCAACGTCCTGACTTTC. The chain recombines TRBV7-2 with TRBJ2-6; possible D gene TRBD2, 6 bases. The CDR3 loop spans 19 amino acids. Germline CDR1 SGHTA, CDR2 FQGNSA. V lost 5 bases to trimming and J lost 0 bases, with 20 bases between them.

Only a few counts were recorded for this clonotype. This chain connects TRBV6-1 to TRBJ2-1; no clear D. Germline lookup yields CDR1 MNHNS and CDR2 SASEGT. V lost 2 bases to trimming and J lost 0 bases, with 11 bases between them. This CDR3 comprises 16 residues. The CDR3 nucleotides read TGTGCCAGCAGTGAACATAGCCCTAGCTCCTACAATGAGCAGTTCTTC. Its protein product is CASSEHSPSSYNEQFF.